This TCR beta chain was retrieved from a study of blood T cell repertoires in COVID-19. At the level of the study: Nucleic acid was either cDNA or gDNA, and it came from T cells, B-cell-depleted T cells, or PBMCs.

CDR1 SGHRS and CDR2 YFSETQ come from the germline V gene. V shed 4 bases and J 0 bases; nucleotides not matched to a gene: 15. CDR3 length equals 19 residues. Participant age was roughly 18 to 89 years, and participants resided in fewer than 30 US areas. Cohort assignment relied on participant-reported clinical history. Recovered Cohort 3 donors showed two negative PCRs, clearance, or symptom resolution. Some clones are missing from TCRdb's copy, which holds only in-frame ones; the method was immunoSEQ multiplex PCR. This repertoire shows roughly 170,000 clones, roughly 84% found once; its top ten account for 15% to 20%.

The TCR originated in a man in his sixties who had recovered from COVID-19. Material: PBMCs or T cells enriched from blood (not recorded which). The chain couples TRBV5-1 to TRBJ1-4; 7 bases are shared with TRBD1. CDR3 loop: CASSRFSTGQPSTNEKLFF. The CDR3 nucleotides read TGCGCCAGCAGCAGGTTCTCGACAGGGCAGCCTTCAACTAATGAAAAACTGTTTTTT.